This TCR beta chain was documented in a study of OX40 agonist ivuxolimab in advanced cancers. Across the whole study: Among those treated, three patients had partial responses, one with hepatocellular carcinoma and two with cutaneous melanoma.

Trimming at V came to 5 bases and at J to 7 bases, leaving 6 bases not matched to a gene. This CDR3 region has 14 residues. Germline loops: CDR1 SNHLY, CDR2 FYNNEI. Study results and caveats: With doses of 0.1 to 3.0 mg/kg, CD4+ and CD8+ blood T cells had undergone clonal expansion by week 6.

The data were produced by immunoSEQ multiplex PCR, yet TCRdb's version contains in-frame clones alone and is incomplete. The sample carries about 76,000 clones, 80% to 90% recorded once. Regarding this clone: Antigen: not known.

Sequencing used CD4+ or CD8+ T cells sorted from blood, obtained in a trial of the OX40 agonist ivuxolimab. The chain couples TRBV2 to TRBJ2-1; 9 positions agree with TRBD1. This clonotype originated in an adult with an advanced solid tumor such as melanoma, head and neck, liver or kidney cancer. CDR3 DNA: TGTGCCAGCAGTCCGGACAGGGGTGGAAATGAGCAGTTCTTC. Protein: CASSPDRGGNEQFF.